This is a list of T cell receptor beta chains from one sample in a study of cytomegalovirus exposure and HLA in healthy donors. Using immunoSEQ multiplex PCR, the repertoire was profiled, and TCRdb retains in-frame clones only, with some absent. The sample consists of around 270,000 clones, under 90% of them appearing once. The sequenced material came from PBMCs. The receptors here all came from a girl aged 2 to 10 in good health and CMV-seronegative. CDR3s include the opening cysteine and the closing phenylalanine or tryptophan. D genes are given only for firm matches. Some rows have no size entry. The others give once, few or many, or a class for an expanded clone.

>TRBJ1-5|TRBV28|-|-
CASSSYHATGLWQPQHF
TGTGCCAGCAGTTCCTATCACGCGACAGGTCTTTGGCAGCCCCAGCATTTT
>TRBJ1-5|TRBV30|-|-
CAWSVQGVSNQPQHF
TGTGCCTGGAGTGTACAAGGGGTCAGCAATCAGCCCCAGCATTTT
>TRBJ2-7|TRBV7-9|-|TRBD1
CSSSTDRAYEQYF
TGTTCCAGCAGCACGGACAGGGCCTACGAGCAGTACTTC
>TRBJ2-7|TRBV25-1|few|-
CASRSRTPAYEQYF
TGTGCCAGCAGATCCCGGACACCCGCCTACGAGCAGTACTTC
>TRBJ1-4|TRBV7-9|-|-
CSSSLDGQRNEKLFF
TGTTCCAGCAGCTTAGACGGACAGAGAAATGAAAAACTGTTTTTT
>TRBJ2-7|TRBV19|-|-
CASSITTPRSYEQYF
TGTGCCAGTAGTATAACGACTCCTAGGAGCTACGAGCAGTACTTC
>TRBJ2-1|TRBV5-1|-|TRBD2
CASGRWDYHNGQFF
TGCGCCAGCGGACGGTGGGACTACCACAATGGGCAGTTCTTC
>TRBJ2-5|TRBV7-8|-|-
CASSLVPGQETQYF
TGTGCCAGCAGCTTAGTCCCGGGACAAGAGACCCAGTACTTC
>TRBJ2-2|TRBV29-1|-|-
CSVTTGHTNTGELFF
TGCAGCGTTACAACGGGACATACGAACACCGGGGAGCTGTTTTTT
>TRBJ2-1|TRBV4-2|-|-
CASCPTYVACEQFF
TGTGCCAGTTGCCCGACCTACGTAGCCTGTGAGCAGTTCTTC
>TRBJ1-1|TRBV7-8|-|-
CASSQSENTEAFF
TGTGCCAGCAGCCAATCAGAGAACACTGAAGCTTTCTTT
>TRBJ2-3|TRBV7-2|few|-
CASSPLPRFRSTDTQYF
TGTGCCAGCAGCCCCCTTCCCCGCTTCAGAAGCACAGATACGCAGTATTTT
>TRBJ2-5|TRBV18|-|TRBD2
CASSPRSGEGETQYF
TGTGCCAGCTCACCCCGTTCGGGGGAGGGAGAGACCCAGTACTTC
>TRBJ2-3|TRBV7-9|-|TRBD2
CASSILAGGLADTQYF
TGTGCCAGCAGTATCCTAGCGGGAGGTCTCGCAGATACGCAGTATTTT
>TRBJ2-7|TRBV7-9|few|TRBD1
CASSRQGAYGEQYF
TGTGCCAGCAGTAGACAGGGGGCCTATGGGGAGCAGTACTTC
>TRBJ2-1|TRBV5-1|-|-
CASSLGLGGDEQFF
TGCGCCAGCAGCTTGGGACTAGGCGGCGATGAGCAGTTCTTC
>TRBJ1-3|TRBV5-5|-|-
CASSLVVTAGNTIYF
TGTGCCAGCAGCTTGGTTGTGACAGCTGGAAACACCATATATTTT
>TRBJ1-1|TRBV5-1|-|-
CASGLAQGYTEAFF
TGCGCCAGCGGCTTGGCCCAGGGCTACACTGAAGCTTTCTTT
>TRBJ1-1|TRBV19|-|-
CASTIGGGQIGTEAFF
TGTGCCAGCACCATTGGTGGGGGCCAGATCGGCACTGAAGCTTTCTTT
>TRBJ2-3|TRBV9|-|-
CASSVQEGGRGDTQYF
TGTGCCAGCAGCGTCCAAGAGGGGGGGCGGGGAGATACGCAGTATTTT
>TRBJ2-3|TRBV28|-|-
CASSYTSGSSPDTQYF
TGTGCCAGCAGTTATACCTCCGGGAGTAGCCCAGATACGCAGTATTTT
>TRBJ2-3|TRBV7-9|-|TRBD2
CASSYQAGGPPDTQYF
TGTGCCAGCAGCTATCAAGCGGGGGGGCCTCCAGATACGCAGTATTTT
>TRBJ2-7|TRBV12-5|-|TRBD2
CASGLVRLAGGPTAYEQYF
TGTGCTAGTGGTTTGGTACGGCTAGCGGGGGGCCCCACCGCCTACGAGCAGTACTTC
>TRBJ2-1|TRBV27|-|-
CASSFIGGVVRSYNEQFF
TGTGCCAGCAGTTTTATAGGGGGAGTTGTAAGGTCCTACAATGAGCAGTTCTTC
>TRBJ2-7|TRBV19|-|TRBD2
CASSIAPSGIYEQYF
TGTGCCAGTAGTATAGCTCCTAGCGGGATATACGAGCAGTACTTC
>TRBJ2-6|TRBV10-3|-|-
CAISESTQGSGANVLTF
TGTGCCATCAGTGAGTCGACCCAGGGCTCTGGGGCCAACGTCCTGACTTTC
>TRBJ1-2|TRBV7-9|-|-
CASSGYRVEKDGYTF
TGTGCCAGCAGTGGATACCGGGTTGAGAAGGATGGCTACACCTTC
>TRBJ1-1|TRBV9|-|TRBD1
CASSSTGGTEAFF
TGTGCCAGCAGCTCGACAGGGGGCACTGAAGCTTTCTTT
>TRBJ1-1|TRBV7-2|-|TRBD1
CASSLVFDWDSITNTEAFF
TGTGCCAGCAGCTTGGTGTTTGATTGGGACAGCATCACCAACACTGAAGCTTTCTTT
>TRBJ2-7|TRBV6-5|-|-
CASSYSSASSSYEQYF
TGTGCCAGCAGTTACTCGTCAGCTAGCTCCTCCTACGAGCAGTACTTC
>TRBJ1-2|TRBV28|-|TRBD1
CASSLWQGDGYTF
TGTGCCAGCAGTTTATGGCAGGGGGATGGCTACACCTTC
>TRBJ2-7|TRBV28|once|-
CASSFYWAWGWEAYEQYF
TGTGCCAGCAGTTTTTATTGGGCCTGGGGGTGGGAGGCCTACGAGCAGTACTTC
>TRBJ1-6|TRBV2|-|-
CASSGDTLHF
TGTGCCAGCAGTGGAGACACCCTCCACTTT
>TRBJ1-2|TRBV2|-|-
CASSRPGGGYTF
TGTGCCAGCAGTAGACCGGGGGGCGGCTACACCTTC
>TRBJ1-5|TRBV7-9|-|TRBD1
CASSLAQGQGEPQHF
TGTGCCAGCAGCTTAGCCCAAGGACAGGGTGAGCCCCAGCATTTT
>TRBJ2-4|TRBV6-1|-|-
CASSEVIRYIQYF
TGTGCCAGCAGTGAAGTTATTAGATACATTCAGTACTTC
>TRBJ1-5|TRBV19|-|TRBD1
CASTEGQWGNQPQHF
TGTGCCAGTACCGAGGGACAGTGGGGCAATCAGCCCCAGCATTTT
>TRBJ1-2|TRBV9|once|TRBD1
CASSTGGYGYTF
TGTGCCAGCAGCACAGGGGGCTATGGCTACACCTTC
>TRBJ2-7|TRBV4-1|-|-
CASSQVRAGLYEQYF
TGCGCCAGCAGCCAGGTACGGGCAGGGTTGTACGAGCAGTACTTC
>TRBJ1-2|TRBV13|-|-
CASSLGPEGYTF
TGTGCCAGCAGCTTAGGCCCGGAGGGCTACACCTTC
>TRBJ2-1|TRBV7-9|-|-
CASSSDYSLADNEQFF
TGTGCCAGCAGCTCTGACTATAGCCTAGCCGACAATGAGCAGTTCTTC
>TRBJ2-7|TRBV29-1|-|-
CSVEIAPSSYEQYF
TGCAGCGTCGAGATAGCCCCCAGCTCCTACGAGCAGTACTTC
>TRBJ2-1|TRBV5-6|-|-
CASSSLGSGEQFF
TGTGCCAGCAGCTCACTAGGATCCGGTGAGCAGTTCTTC
>TRBJ2-7|TRBV29-1|-|TRBD1
CSVSDRASDEQYF
TGCAGCGTTTCAGACAGGGCGAGCGACGAGCAGTACTTC
>TRBJ1-1|TRBV7-9|-|-
CASSLGTDLNTEAFF
TGTGCCAGCAGCTTAGGGACAGATTTGAACACTGAAGCTTTCTTT
>TRBJ2-1|TRBV19|-|TRBD2
CASSIDRASGGLALNEQFF
TGTGCCAGTAGTATAGATCGGGCTAGCGGGGGATTAGCCCTCAATGAGCAGTTCTTC
>TRBJ1-2|TRBV5-5|-|-
CASRITGSLNGYTF
TGTGCCAGCAGAATAACGGGGTCCCTCAATGGCTACACCTTC
>TRBJ1-2|TRBV28|-|-
CASRLDYGYTF
TGTGCCAGCAGACTGGACTATGGCTACACCTTC
>TRBJ1-1|TRBV28|-|TRBD1
CASSFPGQGNMNTEAFF
TGTGCCAGCAGTTTTCCGGGACAGGGAAACATGAACACTGAAGCTTTCTTT
>TRBJ2-7|TRBV6-6|-|-
CATSYRITYEQYF
TGTGCCACCTCGTACAGGATAACCTACGAGCAGTACTTC